These 27 T cell receptor beta chains originate from one sample sequenced in a study of molecular identifiers for immune sequencing clone quantification. TCRdb re-derived calls from the PCR reads in MiXCR, one entry per CDR3 protein. The sample shows some 91,000 distinct CDR3 sequences, roughly 24% of them seen only once. The sample consisted of naive CD8+ T cells from blood, with Jurkat cell RNA spiked in. Subset defined: FACS-sorted CD8+CD4-CCR7+CD45RA+ naive T cells. These receptors all stem from a human donor in good health. Some libraries in this study had Jurkat cell RNA spiked in.

The rearrangement uses TRBV19 and TRBJ1-5; no firm D call. Trimming pared 1 base from V and 0 bases from J, leaving 7 bases between. CDR1 is LNHDA and CDR2 is SQIVND in the germline V gene (reference sequence). The CDR3 loop spans 15 amino acids. CDR3 DNA: TGTGCCAGTAGTATAGGAAGTTATAGCAATCAGCCCCAGCATTTT. Its translation is CASSIGSYSNQPQHF.

This clonotype was seen at least ten times. V is TRBV6-2 or TRBV6-3 and J is TRBJ1-5, with a weak D call TRBD1 (6 bases). CDR1 is MNHEY, CDR2 SVGEGT, per germline. V shed 5 bases and J shed 1 base, with 12 bases lying between them. This CDR3 contains 15 residues. As DNA, the CDR3 is TGTGCCAGCAGTATCACGGGGACAAGCAATCAGCCCCAGCATTTT. It specifies CASSITGTSNQPQHF.

Remarks on this clonotype: A much larger clone lies a single base off, so this may be a read error. J is TRBJ2-3 and V is TRBV12-3 or TRBV12-4, with 8 bases identical to TRBD2. CDR3 length equals 15 residues. Losses at the gene ends were 3 bases for V and 8 bases for J; bases not matched to a gene: 10. CDR3 region: CASSLAAGVLGTQYF. The CDR3 bases are TGTGCCAGCAGTTTGGCAGCGGGAGTTCTAGGTACGCAGTATTTT.

This clonotype was observed a handful of times. Given a much more abundant clone one base away, this may be a read error. This sequence joins TRBV30 and TRBJ2-1; D perhaps matches TRBD2 (5 bases). CDR3 length: 16 residues. Trimming cost V 0 bases and J 4 bases, with 16 bases left between them. The germline CDR1 and CDR2 sequences are GTSNPN and SVGIG (reference sequence). The CDR3 region is CAWSVPDLPEYNEQFF. CDR3 sequence (DNA): TGTGCCTGGAGTGTGCCGGACTTACCCGAATACAATGAGCAGTTCTTC.

This clonotype has more than one count but fewer than ten. The chain couples TRBV4-3 to TRBJ2-7; D may be TRBD1 (6 bases). CDR1 LGHNA and CDR2 YSLEER come from the germline V gene. The CDR3 totals 16 residues. V was shortened by 0 bases and J by 0 bases, with 12 bases between the two germline ends. The CDR3 sequence is CASSQELGDTSYEQYF. DNA for the CDR3: TGCGCCAGCAGCCAAGAATTGGGGGACACCTCCTACGAGCAGTACTTC.

The rearrangement joins TRBV6-2 or TRBV6-3 to TRBJ2-7; 11 nucleotides match TRBD2. Germline V lookup: CDR1 MNHEY, CDR2 SVGEGT. The CDR3 covers 15 residues. The junction had 9 bases not matched to a gene; V was cut back by 7 bases and J by 4 bases. The CDR3 here is CASTYLAGGGYEQYF. DNA of the CDR3: TGTGCCAGCACCTACCTAGCGGGAGGTGGGTACGAGCAGTACTTC.

This clonotype came up many times. The rearrangement joins TRBV7-2 to TRBJ2-7; a possible D gene is TRBD2 (6 bases). The CDR3 length is 15 residues. In germline, CDR1 is SGHTA, CDR2 FQGNSA. The V and J ends lost 2 bases and 3 bases respectively, with 14 bases between them. The CDR3 loop is CASSLSPSVYYEQYF. As DNA, the CDR3 is TGTGCCAGCAGCTTATCCCCTAGCGTTTACTACGAGCAGTACTTC.

Remarks on this clonotype: Compared with germline, one end of the junction differs, possibly owing to a read error. The chain recombines TRBV24-1 with TRBJ1-2; 7 bases are a match to TRBD1. The CDR3 has 16 residues. Germline V CDR1 and CDR2: KGHDR, SFDVKD. The CDR3 reads CAASDFGRGNDYGYTF. The DNA of the CDR3 is TGTGCCGCCAGTGATTTCGGCAGGGGGAATGACTATGGCTACACCTTC.

This clonotype was counted ten times or more. The chain joins TRBV20-1 to TRBJ2-5, with 11 bases lining up with TRBD2. Germline CDR1 and CDR2: DFQATT and SNEGSKA (reference sequence). With 0 bases clipped from V and 4 bases from J, the junction kept 4 bases outside the gene matches. The CDR3 has 15 amino acids. CDR3 loop: CSAREASGRIETQYF. In DNA, the CDR3 is TGCAGTGCTAGAGAGGCTAGCGGGAGGATAGAGACCCAGTACTTC.

The sample holds many counts of this clonotype. The chain has TRBV6-2 or TRBV6-3 and TRBJ1-5; tentative D call: TRBD1 (5 bases). This CDR3 region has 16 residues. In germline, CDR1 is MNHEY, CDR2 SVGEGT. Between the trimmed V and J ends, which lost 7 bases and 7 bases, there was a span of 23 bases. In DNA form, the CDR3 reads TGTGCCAGCACCACCCCTTTGTGGCAGGGATTACAGCCCCAGCATTTT. It yields the protein CASTTPLWQGLQPQHF.

In this sample, this clonotype turned up many times. V and J are TRBV9 and TRBJ1-1, with 9 bases fitting TRBD1. Germline V gene sequence: CDR1 SGDLS, CDR2 YYNGEE. The CDR3 has 16 residues. J gave up 3 bases and V 3 bases, and 9 bases lay outside the gene matches. The CDR3 here is CASSALQGALDTEAFF. The CDR3 nucleotides are TGTGCCAGCAGCGCCTTACAGGGGGCTTTGGACACTGAAGCTTTCTTT.

Ten or more counts support this clonotype. The V call is TRBV10-3, the J call TRBJ2-7; D unclear. The CDR3 extends over 14 amino acids. Per germline, CDR1 ENHRY and CDR2 SYGVKD. V was clipped by 3 bases and J by 2 bases, with 11 bases between them. The CDR3 DNA is TGTGCCATCAGTGAACCCGCTCTGGCCTACGAGCAGTACTTC. Its translation: CAISEPALAYEQYF.

This chain uses TRBV7-9 with TRBJ2-5; TRBD1 agrees at 7 bases. The CDR3 length is 14 residues. The trim removed 5 bases at V and 1 base at J, leaving 4 bases unmatched. Germline V gene sequence: CDR1 SEHNR, CDR2 FQNEAQ (reference sequence). The CDR3 protein is CASSRRTGQETQYF. The CDR3 bases are TGTGCCAGCAGCCGTCGGACAGGCCAAGAGACCCAGTACTTC.

In this sample, this clonotype turned up many times. V and J are TRBV27 and TRBJ1-1; 7 positions agree with TRBD1. CDR1 and CDR2 from the germline V gene are MNHEY and SMNVEV (reference sequence). This CDR3 comprises 12 residues. Trimming cost V 8 bases and J 8 bases; bases outside gene matches: 8. CDR3 bases: TGTGCCAGCGGAAAAGGGGGCATCGAAGCTTTCTTT. This sequence encodes CASGKGGIEAFF.

This clonotype showed up many times. J is TRBJ2-7 and V is TRBV30; D is perhaps TRBD2 (5 bases). CDR3 length: 12 amino acids. Germline loops: CDR1 GTSNPN, CDR2 SVGIG (reference sequence). With 5 bases removed from V and 5 bases from J, the gap between germline ends came to 13 bases. The CDR3 DNA reads TGTGCCTGGGAGGGTACTGCCAACGAGCAGTACTTC. Translation gives CAWEGTANEQYF.

In its sample, this clonotype was seen once. A much larger clone sits a single nucleotide away, making a read error possible. The J gene is TRBJ1-3, the V gene TRBV7-2, with D unresolved. Germline V gives CDR1 SGHTA, CDR2 FQGNSA. This CDR3 region has 12 residues. CDR3 loop: CASRGSENTIYF. As DNA, the CDR3 is TGTGCCAGCAGGGGGTCTGAAAACACCATATATTTT.

On this clonotype: A much larger clonotype is one base distant, so this may be a read error. The CDR3 is CSVERGQGSSEQYF. Written as DNA, the CDR3 is TGCAGCGTTGAAAGGGGACAGGGTTCTTCCGAGCAGTACTTC. This rearrangement joins TRBV29-1 to TRBJ2-7, with 9 bases identical to TRBD1. The CDR3 consists of 14 residues. Germline V lookup: CDR1 SQVTM, CDR2 ANQGSEA. Trimming cost V 2 bases and J 6 bases; bases outside gene matches: 8.

In its sample, this clonotype was seen many times. The chain links TRBV29-1 to TRBJ2-3, with TRBD1 matching over 9 bases. Looked up from germline, CDR1 is SQVTM and CDR2 is ANQGSEA. J lost 5 bases, V lost 0 bases, and 12 bases had no gene match. The CDR3 covers 17 residues. CDR3 residues: CSVEDSKTGGAGDTQYF. The CDR3 DNA follows: TGCAGCGTTGAAGACTCAAAGACAGGGGGTGCAGGAGATACGCAGTATTTT.

Concerning this clonotype itself: This may come from a read error, since a much larger clone is one base off. The limits of the CDR3 on the DNA are not certain, so only TCRdb's listed CDR3 is given. This chain uses TRBV11-2 with TRBJ2-3; the table's D call, TRBD1, has no DNA check behind it. Germline assignment: CDR1 SGHAT and CDR2 FQNNGV. The CDR3 length is 16 residues, termini included. The CDR3 sequence is CASSLVVGAGTDTQCF.

The chain links TRBV27 to TRBJ2-2; TRBD2 might be the D (6 bases). V was shortened by 3 bases and J by 4 bases, with 12 bases between the two germline ends. Germline V lookup: CDR1 MNHEY, CDR2 SMNVEV (reference sequence). The CDR3 contains 15 residues. CDR3 nucleotides: TGTGCCAGCAGTTTTACCCAGGGAGGCACCGGGGAGCTGTTTTTT. Translation gives CASSFTQGGTGELFF.

This clonotype occurred many times. This chain joins TRBV5-1 and TRBJ2-1; 7 bases line up with TRBD1. J gave up 5 bases and V 7 bases, and 9 bases lay outside the gene matches. This CDR3 region has 14 residues. In germline, CDR1 is SGHRS, CDR2 YFSETQ. The CDR3 sequence: CASGVGGENNEQFF. DNA of the CDR3: TGCGCCAGCGGTGTAGGGGGCGAAAACAATGAGCAGTTCTTC.

A note on this clonotype: Germline and junction disagree at one end, which may indicate a read error. The chain joins TRBV27 to TRBJ1-6; D may be TRBD1 (6 bases). Germline V gene lookup returns CDR1 MNHEY and CDR2 SMNVEV (reference sequence). The CDR3 spans 14 residues. CDR3 bases: TGTGCCAGCAGTTTATACGGGACAAGTTCCCCCCTCCCCTTT. Translation gives CASSLYGTSSPLPF.

V and J are TRBV27 and TRBJ2-7, with D unresolved. Germline V gene lookup returns CDR1 MNHEY and CDR2 SMNVEV (reference sequence). The CDR3 is made up of 12 amino acids. The V and J ends lost 8 bases and 3 bases respectively, with 11 bases between them. The CDR3 DNA sequence: TGTGCCAGCGGCCTTACAAACTACGAGCAGTACTTC. Encoded protein: CASGLTNYEQYF.

There are many counts of this clonotype. This chain joins TRBV29-1 and TRBJ2-2; TRBD2 matches at 11 bases. The germline CDR1 and CDR2 sequences are SQVTM and ANQGSEA. The CDR3 runs 16 residues. V lost 2 bases, J lost 5 bases, and 7 bases stayed unmatched. Here the CDR3 reads CSVEITSGRGTGELFF. The DNA for the CDR3 is TGCAGCGTTGAAATAACTAGCGGGAGAGGGACCGGGGAGCTGTTTTTT.

As concerns this clonotype: With a much larger clone just one base away, this may be a read error. The chain employs TRBV29-1 and TRBJ2-1, with no clear D. The CDR3 runs 14 residues. V lost 4 bases to trimming and J lost 3 bases, with 13 bases between them. The germline V gene has CDR1 SQVTM and CDR2 ANQGSEA. The CDR3 is CSVGPAENYNEQFF. The CDR3 nucleotides are TGCAGCGTTGGCCCGGCAGAAAACTACAATGAGCAGTTCTTC.

This clonotype was observed many times. The chain couples TRBV29-1 to TRBJ2-7, with TRBD1 matching 10 bases. The CDR3 covers 15 residues. Germline CDR1 is SQVTM and CDR2 is ANQGSEA. V lost 0 bases to trimming and J lost 2 bases; unmatched junction nucleotides: 4. CDR3 sequence reads: CSVEDGTGVPYEQYF. CDR3 sequence (DNA): TGCAGCGTTGAAGACGGGACAGGGGTACCCTACGAGCAGTACTTC.

Concerning this clonotype itself: A much more abundant neighbour one base away suggests this may be a read error. The chain is built from TRBV6-1 and TRBJ2-5; the match to TRBD1 covers 7 bases. The CDR3 runs 12 residues. From germline, CDR1 is MNHNS and CDR2 SASEGT. For the CDR3, the DNA is TGTGCCGGCAGTGATGTTGGACAGGTCGGACCCTTC. It translates to CAGSDVGQVGPF.